The clone carrying this TCR beta chain was recorded at least ten times. Its antigen is not known. RNA transcripts yielded amplified TCR beta CDR3 regions. RT-PCR in the first round (using the HTBI primer set) targeted the TCR CDR3. TCRdb ran MiXCR on the multiplex PCR reads and lists one entry per CDR3 protein. The data contain a few hundred thousand distinct CDR3 sequences, approximately 15% of them seen just once; the ten biggest clones take up roughly 50%. Germline V CDR1 and CDR2: SGHRS, YFSETQ. The CDR3 covers 15 residues. The ends were cut back, 4 bases at V and 0 bases at J, with 11 bases in the middle. A NOSPECS grade of at least 4, a Clinical Activity Score of at least 3 and duration under 3 months were recorded in ophthalmopathy patients. Cells are PBMCs isolated from around 10 ml of fresh blood. This entry comes from a study of T cells in Graves' hyperthyroidism and ophthalmopathy. Study-wide points: The model's output predicted ophthalmopathy at a median of about 5.9 months prior to onset. Blood also held most thyroid clonotypes expanded beyond 0.001.

Sequencing was performed on blood. The TCR sequence derives from a woman in her sixties or seventies with Graves' ophthalmopathy. The chain couples TRBV5-1 to TRBJ2-1; either TRBD1 or TRBD2 may supply D (6 bases each). The CDR3 here is CASSQEGVSYNEQFF. CDR3 in DNA: TGCGCCAGCAGCCAGGAGGGGGTCTCCTACAATGAGCAGTTCTTC.